This record concerns one T cell receptor beta chain sequence. Its antigen is unidentified. This entry belongs to a study of blood T cells in healthy people across ages. For the study at large: Per two T cells, template switching captured roughly one barcoded beta molecule. Study results and caveats: The unsorted PBMCs prevented any conclusive comparison of naive versus antigen-experienced cells. Roughly linear age-related decline in beta diversity appeared, significant by age approximately 41.

V was shortened by 6 bases and J by 1 base, with 12 bases between the two germline ends. The germline V gene has CDR1 SNHLY and CDR2 FYNNEI. This CDR3 has 14 residues. A J-beta primer mix and a sample-barcoded 5' primer were used in a second PCR of roughly 6 to 12 cycles. Using its own MiXCR run on the 5' RACE reads, TCRdb lists one record per CDR3 protein. The table shows about 1,500,000 distinct CDR3 sequences, with about 43% occurring only once. The clonotype comes from a woman under 30 in good health. The sample consisted of blood. The chain is built from TRBV2 and TRBJ1-2; D remains ambiguous. The CDR3 nucleotides are TGTGCCAGCAGACTTTACCTTCTTAACTATGGCTACACCTTC. Amino acids: CASRLYLLNYGYTF.